The clone carrying this T cell receptor beta chain was seen a single time. The length of the CDR3 is 15 residues. Germline CDR1 and CDR2: SEHNR and FQNEAQ (reference sequence). J lost 5 bases, V lost 8 bases, and 11 bases had no gene match. Data came from immunoSEQ multiplex PCR; TCRdb stores just in-frame clones and leaves some out. The sample carries approximately 140,000 clones, 75% to 90% recorded once. This sample is part of a study of blood T cell repertoires in COVID-19. Across the whole study: Recovered participants had two consecutive negative NP/OP PCR tests, healthcare professional clearance, or symptom resolution. Acute-phase and convalescent COVID-19 samples originated in the United States, Italy and Spain.

Participants spanned ages about 18 to 90 years and resided in roughly 22 US areas. The rearrangement joins TRBV7-9 to TRBJ2-5; TRBD1 agrees at 10 bases. Source material: PBMCs or T cells enriched from blood (not recorded which). The TCR comes from a man in his forties or fifties in a cohort exposed to, infected with or recovered from COVID-19 (not recorded which). The CDR3 here is CASDLGQGLLETQYF. The CDR3 DNA sequence: TGTGCCAGCGACCTGGGACAGGGGTTGTTGGAGACCCAGTACTTC.